The 31 T cell receptor beta chains given below trace back to one sample, sequenced in a study of radiation and T cells in renal cell carcinoma. Clones were sequenced by immunoSEQ multiplex PCR, and TCRdb holds only the in-frame ones, with some missing. The profile shows tens of thousands of clones, approximately 80% of them singletons. Indicated time point: baseline pretreatment blood. Treatment meaning: 15 Gy SBRT to primary tumor, nephrectomy 4 weeks later. Sequenced material: blood, taken from a patient whose treatment included radiotherapy and nephrectomy. These receptors were obtained from a man aged 60 to 69 with renal cell carcinoma.

The chain joins TRBV28 to TRBJ2-7; 7 positions agree with TRBD2. Germline values: CDR1 MDHEN, CDR2 SYDVKM. The CDR3 covers 17 residues. The ends lost 3 bases at V and 0 bases at J; junction bases unmatched: 11. As DNA, the CDR3 is TGTGCCAGCAGTTTCCCCTTAGGGCTAGCGGCCTCCTACGAGCAGTACTTC. Residues: CASSFPLGLAASYEQYF.

V and J are TRBV5-4 and TRBJ1-2, with TRBD1 identical over 9 bases. The CDR3 consists of 16 residues. Unmatched junction bases numbered 6, after V lost 0 bases and J lost 3 bases. Germline CDR1 is SGHNT and CDR2 is YYREEE (reference sequence). Here the CDR3 DNA reads TGTGCCAGCAGCTTGGTAGTACAGGGGGCTGACTATGGCTACACCTTC. This translates into CASSLVVQGADYGYTF.

This chain joins TRBV4-2 and TRBJ1-4, with 8 bases matching TRBD1. This CDR3 comprises 16 residues. The V gene's germline CDR1 is LGHNA and CDR2 YNFKEQ. Unmatched junction bases numbered 9, after V lost 5 bases and J lost 4 bases. In DNA form, the CDR3 reads TGTGCCAGCAGCACCAGCACCGGACAGGGTAATGAAAAACTGTTTTTT. This translates into CASSTSTGQGNEKLFF.

The V and J genes are TRBV5-1 and TRBJ2-1, with unresolved D. The CDR3 length is 13 residues. V shed 2 bases and J shed 4 bases, with 7 bases lying between them. Germline-derived CDR1 and CDR2 are SGHRS and YFSETQ. As DNA, the CDR3 is TGCGCCAGCAGCTTAGGGAATTACAATGAGCAGTTCTTC. Its protein product is CASSLGNYNEQFF.

The chain is built from TRBV5-6 and TRBJ2-3, with D perhaps matching TRBD2 (5 bases). This CDR3 comprises 17 residues. Germline V lookup: CDR1 SGHDT, CDR2 YYEEEE. Trimming removed 1 base from V and 8 bases from J, with 23 bases in between. CDR3 in DNA: TGTGCCAGCAGCTTGTTCCGACGGACTCTTCAAGAGGGTACGCAGTATTTT. Its translation: CASSLFRRTLQEGTQYF. The full variable domain, in which reference TRBV5-6 and TRBJ2-3 provide the parts outside the CDR3, is DAGVTQSPTHLIKTRGQQVTLRCSPKSGHDTVSWYQQALGQGPQFIFQYYEEEERQRGNFPDRFSGHQFPNYSSELNVNALLLGDSALYLCASSLFRRTLQEGTQYFGPGTRLTVL.

The gene calls are TRBV5-1 and TRBJ2-5; 8 nucleotides line up with TRBD1. Germline V gene data show CDR1 as SGHRS and CDR2 as YFSETQ. The CDR3 runs to 15 residues. V was pared by 0 bases and J by 5 bases, with 6 bases of the junction left unmatched. For the CDR3, the DNA is TGCGCCAGCAGCTTGGCGACAGGGGCTTTGGAGACCCAGTACTTC. It specifies CASSLATGALETQYF.

This chain connects TRBV2 to TRBJ1-1; no clear D gene. Germline assignment: CDR1 SNHLY and CDR2 FYNNEI. The CDR3 has 14 residues. V lost 6 bases and J 5 bases, leaving 16 bases between the germline ends. CDR3 DNA: TGTGCCAGCAGCCTTACTCCCGCGGAGACTGAAGCTTTCTTT. Translated: CASSLTPAETEAFF.

The chain combines TRBV7-9 with TRBJ1-2; tentatively, D is TRBD1 (5 bases). The CDR3 covers 13 residues. V shed 3 bases and J shed 5 bases, with 10 bases lying between them. Per the germline V gene, CDR1 is SEHNR and CDR2 is FQNEAQ (reference sequence). CDR3: CASSFGDGYGYTF. The DNA for the CDR3 is TGTGCCAGCAGCTTCGGGGACGGGTATGGCTACACCTTC. Using reference TRBV7-9 and TRBJ1-2 for the parts outside the CDR3, the full variable domain is DTGVSQNPRHKITKRGQNVTFRCDPISEHNRLYWYRQTLGQGPEFLTYFQNEAQLEKSRLLSDRFSAERPKGSFSTLEIQRTEQGDSAMYLCASSFGDGYGYTFGSGTRLTVV.

The chain joins TRBV15 to TRBJ2-5, with D tentatively TRBD1 (5 bases). Germline lookup yields CDR1 LNHNV and CDR2 YYDKDF (reference sequence). V was pared by 0 bases and J by 5 bases, with 10 bases between. The length of the CDR3 is 14 residues. The CDR3 sequence is CATSRDRGWETQYF. DNA for the CDR3: TGTGCCACCAGCAGAGATAGGGGTTGGGAGACCCAGTACTTC.

The V and J genes are TRBV30 and TRBJ1-6, with TRBD1 as a possible D gene (5 bases). V was cut by 3 bases and J by 4 bases, with 13 bases left in between. The length of the CDR3 is 15 residues. Germline V gene sequence: CDR1 GTSNPN, CDR2 SVGIG (reference sequence). The CDR3 loop is CAWRARQGYNSPLHF. CDR3 bases: TGTGCCTGGAGGGCGCGTCAGGGATATAATTCACCCCTCCACTTT.

The chain has TRBV5-1 and TRBJ1-2; D call uncertain. This CDR3 region has 13 residues. V was pared by 7 bases and J by 6 bases, with 16 bases between. In germline, CDR1 is SGHRS, CDR2 YFSETQ. The CDR3 protein is CASQDTPRDGYTF. The CDR3, as DNA: TGCGCCAGCCAGGATACGCCTCGAGATGGCTACACCTTC.

This chain joins TRBV4-2 and TRBJ1-1, with TRBD1 as a possible D gene (5 bases). V was trimmed by 3 bases and J by 5 bases, leaving 19 bases between them. The CDR3 runs to 16 residues. Germline V gene sequence: CDR1 LGHNA, CDR2 YNFKEQ. The CDR3 loop is CASSQAPGGKTTEAFF. Written as DNA, the CDR3 is TGTGCCAGCAGCCAGGCCCCGGGGGGTAAAACGACTGAAGCTTTCTTT.

The V gene is TRBV9, the J gene TRBJ2-5, with a possible D match to TRBD2 (6 bases). The V end lost 6 bases, the J end lost 1 base, and 13 bases lay between the germline ends. There are 14 residues in the CDR3. Germline CDR1 SGDLS, CDR2 YYNGEE. CDR3 nucleotides: TGTGCCAGCACCCCGTTGGGGGGCCAAGAGACCCAGTACTTC. Translated: CASTPLGGQETQYF. Supplemented by reference TRBV9 and TRBJ2-5, the full variable domain reads DSGVTQTPKHLITATGQRVTLRCSPRSGDLSVYWYQQSLDQGLQFLIQYYNGEERAKGNILERFSAQQFPDLHSELNLSSLELGDSALYFCASTPLGGQETQYFGPGTRLLVL.

This chain joins TRBV9 and TRBJ2-7; unclear D gene. CDR3 length: 15 residues. Trimming shortened V by 0 bases and J by 3 bases, and 13 bases separated the two germline ends. The V gene's germline CDR1 is SGDLS and CDR2 YYNGEE. As DNA, the CDR3 is TGTGCCAGCAGCGTAGGGCTATCTACCGACTACGAGCAGTACTTC. Translation gives CASSVGLSTDYEQYF.

This chain uses TRBV28 with TRBJ1-4; no definite D call. The germline gives CDR1 MDHEN, CDR2 SYDVKM. V was shortened by 7 bases and J by 6 bases, with 12 bases between the two germline ends. This CDR3 is built from 13 residues. The DNA of the CDR3 is TGTGCCAGCATAGGGCGGGCTTATGAAAAACTGTTTTTT. Encoded protein: CASIGRAYEKLFF.

The chain has TRBV10-2 and TRBJ1-5; maybe TRBD1 (6 bases). V was cut by 6 bases and J by 2 bases, with 14 bases left in between. The CDR3 is 15 residues long. Germline V lookup: CDR1 WSHSY, CDR2 SAAADI. This CDR3 is CASSRGGGGNQPQHF. CDR3 coding DNA: TGCGCCAGCAGCAGAGGAGGGGGGGGCAATCAGCCCCAGCATTTT.

The V call is TRBV7-9, the J call TRBJ1-2; a weak D match, TRBD1 (5 bases). The CDR3 has 13 residues. Trimming left V 6 bases short and J 6 bases short, with 14 bases between. From germline, CDR1 is SEHNR and CDR2 FQNEAQ (reference sequence). In nucleotides, the CDR3 is TGTGCCAGCAGGCCCGGGACTTCCGATGGCTACACCTTC. This codes for CASRPGTSDGYTF.

The CDR3 here is CASSAGSARDTQYF. In DNA form, the CDR3 reads TGTGCCAGCAGCGCGGGAAGCGCGCGAGATACGCAGTATTTT. V and J are TRBV7-3 and TRBJ2-3, with a weak D call TRBD2 (6 bases). The V gene's germline CDR1 is SGHTA and CDR2 FQGTGA. The CDR3 is 14 residues long. V was clipped by 5 bases and J by 5 bases, with 14 bases between them.

The J gene is TRBJ2-1, the V gene TRBV7-2; unclear D gene. Germline CDR1 SGHTA, CDR2 FQGNSA. The CDR3 spans 11 residues. V was pared by 11 bases and J by 8 bases, with 13 bases between. The CDR3 sequence: CAGMGIYEQFF. DNA for the CDR3: TGTGCCGGCATGGGGATCTATGAGCAGTTCTTC.

This clone was counted ten times or more. The J gene is TRBJ2-1, the V gene TRBV15; D remains unclear. V lost 0 bases and J 1 base, leaving 10 bases between the germline ends. The CDR3 extends over 16 amino acids. Per germline, CDR1 LNHNV and CDR2 YYDKDF (reference sequence). This chain's CDR3 is CATSRDLGASYNEQFF. The CDR3 DNA reads as TGTGCCACCAGCAGAGATCTTGGCGCTTCCTACAATGAGCAGTTCTTC.

The CDR3 loop reads CASSEALGGGAEAFF. In DNA, the CDR3 is TGTGCCAGCAGTGAAGCGCTCGGGGGAGGAGCTGAAGCTTTCTTT. The chain has TRBV2 and TRBJ1-1; the D gene is possibly TRBD1 (5 bases). Germline V CDR1 and CDR2: SNHLY, FYNNEI. The V and J ends lost 0 bases and 6 bases respectively, with 14 bases between them. This CDR3 has 15 amino acids.

The rearrangement links TRBV4-2 to TRBJ2-1, with TRBD2 matching over 11 bases. Trimming took 3 bases from V and 7 from J; bases not matched to a gene: 14. Per the germline V gene, CDR1 is LGHNA and CDR2 is YNFKEQ. The CDR3 is 18 amino acids. CDR3 coding DNA: TGTGCCAGCAGCCATAGTAACACCGGGACTAGCGGTGGAAATGAGCAGTTCTTC. Translated: CASSHSNTGTSGGNEQFF.

The chain links TRBV5-1 to TRBJ2-3, with D unresolved. There are 15 residues in the CDR3. CDR1 is SGHRS, CDR2 YFSETQ, per germline. V lost 3 bases and J lost 1, with 12 bases in between. CDR3 coding DNA: TGCGCCAGCAGCTGGGGTGGCGGACGCACAGATACGCAGTATTTT. Its translation is CASSWGGGRTDTQYF.

The chain has TRBV27 and TRBJ1-5, with D perhaps matching TRBD1 (6 bases). The V end lost 2 bases, the J end lost 0 bases, and 14 bases lay between the germline ends. Germline V gene lookup returns CDR1 MNHEY and CDR2 SMNVEV (reference sequence). The CDR3 has 17 amino acids. CDR3 sequence: CASSLRGRPYSNQPQHF. CDR3 nucleotide sequence: TGTGCCAGCAGTTTACGGGGGCGACCATATAGCAATCAGCCCCAGCATTTT.

The V gene is TRBV6-6, the J gene TRBJ1-2; 7 positions agree with TRBD1. The germline V gene has CDR1 MNHNY and CDR2 SVGAGI (reference sequence). V was clipped by 6 bases and J by 4 bases; unmatched bases: 5. The CDR3 loop spans 13 amino acids. The CDR3 reads CASSPGTVYGYTF. CDR3 sequence (DNA): TGTGCCAGCAGCCCCGGGACAGTCTATGGCTACACCTTC.

The chain combines TRBV4-3 with TRBJ1-4; TRBD1 aligns across 9 bases. V was pared by 4 bases and J by 0 bases, with 0 bases of the junction left unmatched. The CDR3 totals 15 residues. Looked up from germline, CDR1 is LGHNA and CDR2 is YSLEER. CDR3 in DNA: TGCGCCAGCAGCCGACAGGGGGCAACTAATGAAAAACTGTTTTTT. It codes for CASSRQGATNEKLFF.

The CDR3 DNA sequence: TGTGCCAGCAGCCACTCGGCTAGCGAAGAGACCCAGTACTTC. Residues: CASSHSASEETQYF. This rearrangement joins TRBV11-3 to TRBJ2-5, with a possible D match to TRBD2 (6 bases). The germline V gene encodes CDR1 SGHNT and CDR2 YENEEA. Trimming removed 5 bases from V and 3 bases from J, with 13 bases in between. The CDR3 extends over 14 amino acids.

The rearrangement links TRBV13 to TRBJ1-5; D is perhaps TRBD1 (5 bases). The CDR3 covers 15 residues. The V gene's germline CDR1 is PRHDT and CDR2 FYEKMQ (reference sequence). With 0 bases removed from V and 3 bases from J, the gap between germline ends came to 9 bases. The CDR3 protein is CASSLGGGDNQPQHF. The CDR3 DNA follows: TGTGCCAGCAGCTTAGGCGGGGGGGACAATCAGCCCCAGCATTTT.

The V gene is TRBV5-4, the J gene TRBJ1-3, with D perhaps TRBD1 (6 bases). V lost 4 bases and J lost 0, with 11 bases in between. Germline V lookup: CDR1 SGHNT, CDR2 YYREEE (reference sequence). There are 15 residues in the CDR3. Written as DNA, the CDR3 is TGTGCCAGCAGCCTGGGGGGCCTCTCTGGAAACACCATATATTTT. It yields the protein CASSLGGLSGNTIYF.

This chain connects TRBV5-1 to TRBJ2-5; D remains ambiguous. The CDR3 extends over 12 amino acids. Germline V CDR1 and CDR2: SGHRS, YFSETQ. V was clipped by 4 bases and J by 4 bases, with 8 bases between them. This chain's CDR3 is CASSTPTETQYF. Here the CDR3 DNA reads TGCGCCAGCAGCACCCCGACAGAGACCCAGTACTTC.

This chain uses TRBV7-8 with TRBJ2-1, with D unresolved. In germline, CDR1 is SGHVS, CDR2 FQNEAQ. The germline V and J ends were trimmed by 5 bases and 9 bases, with 20 bases remaining between them. This CDR3 has 15 residues. The CDR3 DNA reads TGTGCCAGCAGCCAGGTGGGTGGGCTAGTCACTGAGCAGTTCTTC. This gives the protein CASSQVGGLVTEQFF.